This T cell receptor beta chain was obtained from a study of T cells after yellow fever vaccination. In the study overall: SMART-Seq v4 Ultra Low Input prepared the low-cell-number fractions.

Study-wide results and limits: Just a small share of clonotypes turned up in the CD4 compartment as well as the CD8 compartment. Contaminants from the bulk population, in the form of abundant clonotypes, could be found in FACS-sorted repertoires.

V was shortened by 3 bases and J by 5 bases, with 11 bases between the two germline ends. Germline lookup yields CDR1 ENHRY and CDR2 SYGVKD. The CDR3 sequence is 13 residues long. Regarding this clonotype: No antigen is known for it.

TCRdb used MiXCR to reprocess the 5' RACE reads, holding one entry per CDR3 protein. The table shows fewer than 500,000 distinct CDR3 sequences, with around 19% occurring only once. The gene calls are TRBV10-3 and TRBJ2-7; TRBD2 is a possible D gene (7 bases). Sequenced here: PBMCs, sampled before the yellow fever booster vaccination. The TCR was taken from a man aged 18 to 29 who received the YFV17D yellow fever vaccine. CDR3 in amino acids: CAISEGGRDEQYF. Written as DNA, the CDR3 is TGTGCCATCAGTGAAGGGGGGAGGGACGAGCAGTACTTC.